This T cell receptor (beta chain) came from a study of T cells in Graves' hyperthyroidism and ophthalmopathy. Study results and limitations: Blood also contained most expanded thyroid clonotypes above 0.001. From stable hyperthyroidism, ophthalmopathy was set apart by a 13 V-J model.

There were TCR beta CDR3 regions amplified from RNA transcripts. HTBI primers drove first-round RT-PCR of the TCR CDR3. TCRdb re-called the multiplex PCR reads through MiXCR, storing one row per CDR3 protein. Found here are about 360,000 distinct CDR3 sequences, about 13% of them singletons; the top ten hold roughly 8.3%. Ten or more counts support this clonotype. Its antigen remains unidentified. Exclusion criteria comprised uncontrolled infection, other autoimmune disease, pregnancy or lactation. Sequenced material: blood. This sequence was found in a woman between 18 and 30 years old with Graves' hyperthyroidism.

In DNA form, the CDR3 reads TGTGCCAGCAGTTTCGGGCAGGGGGGGAACGAGCAGTACTTC. This codes for CASSFGQGGNEQYF. The rearrangement uses TRBV27 and TRBJ2-7; D possibly uses TRBD1 or TRBD2 (7 bases each). Germline CDR1 and CDR2: MNHEY and SMNVEV (reference sequence). V lost 3 bases and J 5 bases, leaving 14 bases between the germline ends. The CDR3 is 14 residues long.